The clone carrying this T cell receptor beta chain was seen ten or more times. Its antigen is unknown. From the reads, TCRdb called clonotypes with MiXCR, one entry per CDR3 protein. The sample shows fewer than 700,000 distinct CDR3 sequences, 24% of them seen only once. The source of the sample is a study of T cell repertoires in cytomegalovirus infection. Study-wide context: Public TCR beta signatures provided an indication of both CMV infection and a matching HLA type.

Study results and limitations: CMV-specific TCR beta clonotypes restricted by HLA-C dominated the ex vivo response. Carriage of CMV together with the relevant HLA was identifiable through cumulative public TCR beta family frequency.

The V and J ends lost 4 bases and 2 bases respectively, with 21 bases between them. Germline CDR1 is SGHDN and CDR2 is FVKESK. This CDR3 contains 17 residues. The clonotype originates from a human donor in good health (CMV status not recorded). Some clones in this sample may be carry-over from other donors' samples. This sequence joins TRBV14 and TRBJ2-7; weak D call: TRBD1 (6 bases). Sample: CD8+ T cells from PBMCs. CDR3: CASSPRPGQQRTYEQYF. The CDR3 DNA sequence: TGTGCCAGCAGCCCCCGCCCCGGACAGCAGCGGACCTACGAGCAGTACTTC.